The 23 T cell receptor beta chains below come from one sample, sequenced in a study of blood T cell repertoires in COVID-19. This table comes from immunoSEQ multiplex PCR, and its TCRdb copy is limited to in-frame clones, with some not included. The sample lists about 270,000 clones, 70% to 90% occurring once. Sequencing was carried out using PBMCs or T cells enriched from blood (not recorded which). Source of these receptors: a woman aged 40-49 years with acute COVID-19.

V gene TRBV6-5 combines with J gene TRBJ1-2, with 8 bases matching TRBD1. Germline V gene sequence: CDR1 MNHEY, CDR2 SVGAGI. Trimming removed 0 bases from V and 2 bases from J; junction bases left unmatched: 5. The CDR3 length is 16 residues. CDR3: CASSYSLAGGNYGYTF. Here the CDR3 DNA reads TGTGCCAGCAGTTACTCGCTCGCAGGGGGCAACTATGGCTACACCTTC.

V is TRBV11-3 and J is TRBJ2-3, with 10 nucleotides matching TRBD2. CDR3 length: 16 amino acids. The V gene's germline CDR1 is SGHNT and CDR2 YENEEA. The J segment lost 3 bases and the V segment lost 5 bases, leaving 8 bases of the junction unmatched. CDR3 sequence: CASSSGRVMETDTQYF. The CDR3 DNA is TGTGCCAGCAGCAGCGGGAGGGTCATGGAAACAGATACGCAGTATTTT.

The chain is built from TRBV28 and TRBJ2-7; tentatively, D is TRBD1 (5 bases). This CDR3 spans 14 amino acids. The germline CDR1 and CDR2 sequences are MDHEN and SYDVKM. The germline V and J ends were trimmed by 6 bases and 0 bases, with 12 bases remaining between them. CDR3 loop: CASSSQGLSYEQYV. The CDR3 DNA sequence: TGTGCCAGCAGCTCCCAGGGTCTCTCCTACGAGCAGTACGTC.

This chain links TRBV19 with TRBJ2-1; TRBD1 matches at 11 bases. With 4 bases clipped from V and 1 base from J, the junction kept 6 bases outside the gene matches. Germline CDR1 and CDR2: LNHDA and SQIVND (reference sequence). The CDR3 is made up of 17 amino acids. The CDR3 DNA reads TGTGCCAGTAGTACCGGGACAGGGGGAGGTTCCTACAATGAGCAGTTCTTC. Amino acid sequence: CASSTGTGGGSYNEQFF.

The V and J genes are TRBV24-1 and TRBJ2-1; 12 bases map to TRBD2. V gave up 7 bases and J gave up 8 bases; unmatched junction bases: 8. This CDR3 spans 15 amino acids. Germline values: CDR1 KGHDR, CDR2 SFDVKD. CDR3 sequence reads: CATSTTSGSWDEQFF. The CDR3 DNA is TGTGCCACCAGCACGACTAGCGGGAGTTGGGATGAGCAGTTCTTC.

The chain has TRBV28 and TRBJ2-7, with 11 nucleotides matching TRBD2. CDR3 length equals 17 residues. V trimming: 4 bases; J trimming: 0 bases; junction bases outside the gene matches: 8. Germline CDR1 and CDR2: MDHEN and SYDVKM. CDR3 residues: CASSSLAGGISSYEQYF. The CDR3 DNA reads as TGTGCCAGCAGTTCCCTAGCGGGAGGTATTAGCTCCTACGAGCAGTACTTC.

The genes are TRBV10-2 and TRBJ2-2; TRBD2 agrees at 7 bases. The germline gives CDR1 WSHSY, CDR2 SAAADI. V lost 6 bases to trimming and J lost 6 bases; unmatched junction nucleotides: 10. The CDR3 totals 15 residues. As DNA, the CDR3 is TGCGCCAGCAGACAAAGCGGGACGAGGGCCGGGGAGCTGTTTTTT. Translation: CASRQSGTRAGELFF.

V usage is TRBV10-3 and J usage is TRBJ2-5; maybe TRBD1 (6 bases). Germline-derived CDR1 and CDR2 are ENHRY and SYGVKD. The V end lost 10 bases, the J end lost 1 base, and 10 bases lay between the germline ends. This CDR3 contains 12 residues. The CDR3 nucleotides are TGTGCCACCACAGGGCCCCAAGAGACCCAGTACTTC. It codes for CATTGPQETQYF.

This chain joins TRBV4-3 and TRBJ2-1; no reliable D call. The V gene lost 0 bases and the J gene lost 8 bases, with 8 bases spanning the gap. Germline V gene lookup returns CDR1 LGHNA and CDR2 YSLEER. The CDR3 spans 13 residues. The CDR3 sequence: CASSQEALDEQFF. CDR3 coding DNA: TGCGCCAGCAGCCAAGAGGCTCTGGATGAGCAGTTCTTC.

V and J are TRBV14 and TRBJ1-2, with a weak D call TRBD1 (6 bases). Trimming shortened V by 5 bases and J by 6 bases, and 31 bases separated the two germline ends. This CDR3 region has 19 residues. The germline gives CDR1 SGHDN, CDR2 FVKESK. CDR3 nucleotides: TGTGCCAGCAGCTTCGAAGATGACAGGTTCGGGGTAGGAGACGATGGCTACACCTTC. This gives the protein CASSFEDDRFGVGDDGYTF.

The chain combines TRBV7-3 with TRBJ2-2, with 9 bases that match TRBD2. In germline, CDR1 is SGHTA, CDR2 FQGTGA. V shed 4 bases and J 7 bases; nucleotides not matched to a gene: 13. This CDR3 has 17 amino acids. The CDR3 loop is CASSSTTSGRGVGELFF. As DNA, the CDR3 is TGTGCCAGCAGCTCGACGACTAGCGGAAGGGGGGTCGGGGAGCTGTTTTTT.

The chain has TRBV7-3 and TRBJ2-2, with 7 bases aligning to TRBD1. CDR1 is SGHTA, CDR2 FQGTGA, per germline. After removal of 4 bases from V and 3 bases from J, the junction contained 2 bases not matched to a gene. This CDR3 is 14 amino acids long. The CDR3 nucleotides read TGTGCCAGCAGCTCTCAGGGGGACACCGGGGAGCTGTTTTTT. It is translated as CASSSQGDTGELFF.

The gene calls are TRBV7-2 and TRBJ2-1; D gene unclear. The CDR3 length is 13 residues. Looked up from germline, CDR1 is SGHTA and CDR2 is FQGNSA. V gave up 5 bases and J gave up 3 bases, with 8 bases separating them. CDR3 loop: CASSLSVYNEQFF. The CDR3 nucleotides are TGTGCCAGCAGCCTTTCCGTCTACAATGAGCAGTTCTTC.

The gene calls are TRBV14 and TRBJ1-2; 8 nucleotides agree with TRBD1. Germline CDR1 reads SGHDN; CDR2 reads FVKESK. The junction had 2 bases not matched to a gene; V was cut back by 4 bases and J by 4 bases. CDR3 length equals 13 residues. The CDR3: CASSPGQGYGYTF. For the CDR3, the DNA is TGTGCCAGCAGCCCCGGACAGGGCTATGGCTACACCTTC.

The chain carries TRBV5-6 and TRBJ2-3; TRBD1 matches 7 bases. The CDR3 contains 16 residues. The germline gives CDR1 SGHDT, CDR2 YYEEEE. V lost 2 bases and J lost 2; bases outside the gene matches: 8. The CDR3 reads CASSLEGTAFTDTQYF. CDR3 nucleotides: TGTGCCAGCAGCTTAGAGGGGACAGCCTTCACAGATACGCAGTATTTT. The full variable domain, rest sourced from reference TRBV5-6 and TRBJ2-3, is DAGVTQSPTHLIKTRGQQVTLRCSPKSGHDTVSWYQQALGQGPQFIFQYYEEEERQRGNFPDRFSGHQFPNYSSELNVNALLLGDSALYLCASSLEGTAFTDTQYFGPGTRLTVL.

The chain couples TRBV4-3 to TRBJ1-1; possible D gene TRBD1, 6 bases. Trimming took 3 bases from V and 6 from J, leaving 17 bases between them. This CDR3 contains 15 residues. CDR1 is LGHNA, CDR2 YSLEER, per germline. This chain's CDR3 is CASSHDSQGRAEAFF. The CDR3 bases are TGCGCCAGCAGCCACGACTCGCAGGGGCGGGCTGAAGCTTTCTTT.

The chain recombines TRBV21-1 with TRBJ1-5; TRBD1, the table's D call, was not compared with the DNA. TRBV21-1 is flagged as a pseudogene. The CDR3 loop spans 13 amino acids. As DNA, the CDR3 is TGTGCCAGCAGACAGGGCCGAAATCAGCCCCAGCATTTT. This codes for CASRQGRNQPQHF.

The chain couples TRBV6-5 to TRBJ1-1, with D possibly matching TRBD1 (5 bases). The CDR3 spans 13 residues. V gave up 6 bases and J gave up 4 bases, with 12 bases separating them. CDR1 and CDR2 (germline): MNHEY, SVGAGI. The CDR3 loop reads CASRKGEGTEAFF. In nucleotides, the CDR3 is TGTGCCAGCAGGAAAGGGGAGGGCACTGAAGCTTTCTTT.

This rearrangement joins TRBV2 to TRBJ1-5; 9 bases are shared with TRBD1. This CDR3 spans 13 amino acids. The junction had 3 bases not matched to a gene; V was cut back by 6 bases and J by 6 bases. Germline CDR1 is SNHLY and CDR2 is FYNNEI. The CDR3 DNA is TGTGCCAGCAGCATACAGGGGGCTCAGCCCCAGCATTTT. Amino acid sequence: CASSIQGAQPQHF.

The gene calls are TRBV27 and TRBJ2-3; D remains unclear. V was shortened by 6 bases and J by 2 bases, with 12 bases between the two germline ends. The germline CDR1 and CDR2 sequences are MNHEY and SMNVEV (reference sequence). The CDR3 runs to 14 residues. The CDR3 DNA is TGTGCCAGCAGGGCCCTTGAACCCACAGATACGCAGTATTTT. Encoded protein: CASRALEPTDTQYF.

The chain links TRBV7-9 to TRBJ2-1; D call uncertain. Germline assignment: CDR1 SEHNR and CDR2 FQNEAQ (reference sequence). This CDR3 spans 11 amino acids. The V end lost 3 bases, the J end lost 5 bases, and 2 bases lay between the germline ends. Here the CDR3 reads CASSFNNEQFF. CDR3 nucleotide sequence: TGTGCCAGCAGCTTCAACAATGAGCAGTTCTTC.

This clone has only one observation. The genes are TRBV7-2 and TRBJ1-1; a possible D gene is TRBD1 (6 bases). V was shortened by 3 bases and J by 11 bases, with 16 bases between the two germline ends. The CDR3 totals 13 residues. Germline loops: CDR1 SGHTA, CDR2 FQGNSA. The CDR3 nucleotides read TGTGCCAGCAGCTTGGGGGCAGGGGTTTTCGCTTTCTTT. It yields the protein CASSLGAGVFAFF.

The CDR3 is CASSPETGGLAKNIQYF. DNA of the CDR3: TGTGCCAGCTCACCAGAGACAGGGGGCCTAGCCAAAAACATTCAGTACTTC. This chain connects TRBV18 to TRBJ2-4, with 10 nucleotides matching TRBD1. Unmatched junction bases numbered 4, after V lost 2 bases and J lost 0 bases. The CDR3 is 17 residues long. Germline V CDR1 and CDR2: KGHSH, LQKENI. The entire variable domain, with the rest obtained from reference TRBV18 and TRBJ2-4, is as follows: NAGVMQNPRHLVRRRGQEARLRCSPMKGHSHVYWYRQLPEEGLKFMVYLQKENIIDESGMPKERFSAEFPKEGPSILRIQQVVRGDSAAYFCASSPETGGLAKNIQYFGAGTRLSVL.